The 22 T cell receptor beta chains reported below all come from one sample, sequenced in a study of post-analysis software for immune sequencing data. Whole-study results and caveats: With TRBV5-6, TRBV5-1 and TRBV20-1 included, several TRBV segments were more frequent in patients than in controls.

For these receptors, no antigen is known. TCR beta libraries were prepared from cDNA with unique molecular identifiers. TCRdb redid the calling of the PCR reads with MiXCR, one entry per CDR3 protein. This sample has about 540,000 distinct CDR3 sequences, with 30% to 40% found just once. Sequencing was carried out using blood. These TCRs come from a girl aged 2-17 years with multiple sclerosis.

This clonotype has just a few counts. The rearrangement uses TRBV27 and TRBJ2-4; tentative D call: TRBD2 (6 bases). Germline CDR1 reads MNHEY; CDR2 reads SMNVEV (reference sequence). CDR3 length: 15 amino acids. The V end lost 5 bases, the J end lost 1 base, and 12 bases lay between the germline ends. The CDR3 spells CASSPSGDAKNIQYF. CDR3 coding DNA: TGTGCCAGCAGTCCCTCGGGGGATGCCAAAAACATTCAGTACTTC.

This clonotype was seen only a few times. The rearrangement links TRBV7-2 to TRBJ2-4; D possibly uses TRBD1 or TRBD2 (6 bases each). The end of the DNA is better explained by TRBJ2-5, so the J call may be wrong. This CDR3 is built from 12 residues. Germline CDR1 is SGHTA and CDR2 is FQGNSA. The CDR3 region has the DNA TGTGCCAGCAAGAAGGGGGAGGTGACCCAGTACTTC. Its protein is CASKKGEVTQYF.

This clonotype was counted a few times. The chain carries TRBV13 and TRBJ2-1, with TRBD2 matching over 15 bases. The CDR3 is 15 amino acids. CDR1 and CDR2 (germline): PRHDT, FYEKMQ (reference sequence). After removal of 0 bases from V and 12 bases from J, the junction contained 3 bases not matched to a gene. The CDR3 nucleotides are TGTGCCAGCAGCTTAGGCCTGGGACTAGCGGGGGGGCAGTTCTTC. The encoded protein is CASSLGLGLAGGQFF.

Note on this clonotype: One junction end disagrees with the germline gene, perhaps due to a read error. This chain connects TRBV6-1 to TRBJ2-3; TRBD2 aligns across 11 bases. Germline V gene data show CDR1 as MNHNS and CDR2 as SASEGT. The CDR3 consists of 18 residues. This CDR3 reads CVSRPSELAGADTDTQYF. The CDR3, as DNA: TGTGTCAGCAGACCCTCGGAACTAGCGGGGGCTGACACAGATACGCAGTATTTT.

This clonotype turned up a few times. The V call is TRBV6-6, the J call TRBJ1-6, with D tentatively TRBD1 (6 bases). CDR3 length equals 14 residues. Germline CDR1 is MNHNY and CDR2 is SVGAGI (reference sequence). The V and J ends lost 2 bases and 6 bases respectively, with 8 bases between them. The CDR3 is CASSYEGGNSPLHF. The CDR3 DNA reads TGTGCCAGCAGTTACGAGGGGGGTAATTCACCCCTCCACTTT.

The chain employs TRBV6-2 or TRBV6-3 and TRBJ2-5; 12 nucleotides line up with TRBD2. Losses at the gene ends were 8 bases for V and 2 bases for J; bases not matched to a gene: 15. Germline V CDR1 and CDR2: MNHEY, SVGEGT. The CDR3 covers 18 residues. The CDR3 is CASCQLAGGLMKQETQYF. For the CDR3, the DNA is TGTGCCAGCTGTCAACTAGCGGGGGGCCTGATGAAACAAGAGACCCAGTACTTC.

This clonotype was counted a few times. This sequence joins TRBV18 and TRBJ2-4; D unclear. CDR3 length: 12 amino acids. CDR1 and CDR2 from the germline V gene are KGHSH and LQKENI. V was clipped by 2 bases and J by 8 bases, with 7 bases between them. Here the CDR3 reads CASSPGRDIQYF. CDR3 nucleotides: TGTGCCAGCTCACCAGGAAGGGACATTCAGTACTTC.

Many counts were recorded for this clonotype. CDR3 region: CASSLDNSPLHF. The CDR3 nucleotides read TGTGCCAGCAGCTTAGATAATTCACCCCTCCACTTT. The V call is TRBV7-9, the J call TRBJ1-6, with no clear D. V was trimmed by 1 base and J by 5 bases, leaving 0 bases between them. Germline-derived CDR1 and CDR2 are SEHNR and FQNEAQ (reference sequence). The CDR3 runs to 12 residues.

This clonotype appeared a few times. The gene calls are TRBV6-5 and TRBJ1-5; a possible D gene is TRBD1 (5 bases). Trimming cost V 5 bases and J 9 bases, with 14 bases left between them. The CDR3 covers 13 residues. Germline V gene lookup returns CDR1 MNHEY and CDR2 SVGAGI. CDR3 DNA: TGTGCCAGCAGTATGACGGGGGGGAGGCCCCAGCATTTT. It yields the protein CASSMTGGRPQHF.

This clonotype was seen a handful of times. The genes are TRBV5-1 and TRBJ1-1; D possibly corresponds to TRBD1 (5 bases). Per germline, CDR1 SGHRS and CDR2 YFSETQ. This CDR3 has 14 residues. Trimming shortened V by 6 bases and J by 5 bases, and 17 bases separated the two germline ends. CDR3 loop: CASTFLGEGTEAFF. Written as DNA, the CDR3 is TGCGCCAGCACCTTTCTGGGGGAAGGGACTGAAGCTTTCTTT.

V gene TRBV27 combines with J gene TRBJ2-1; 9 bases are a match to TRBD2. CDR1 and CDR2 from the germline V gene are MNHEY and SMNVEV (reference sequence). The CDR3 spans 17 residues. The ends lost 3 bases at V and 1 base at J; junction bases unmatched: 7. CDR3 in amino acids: CASSFALTSGSYNEQFF. As DNA, the CDR3 is TGTGCCAGCAGTTTCGCCTTGACTAGCGGTTCCTACAATGAGCAGTTCTTC.

The gene calls are TRBV4-1 and TRBJ2-3; 11 nucleotides line up with TRBD2. With V trimmed by 2 bases and J by 2 bases, 6 bases remained unmatched. This CDR3 is built from 17 residues. Germline V gene lookup returns CDR1 MGHRA and CDR2 YSYEKL. The CDR3 nucleotides are TGCGCCAGCAGCCAACATAGCGGGGGGGCCATCACAGATACGCAGTATTTT. Translating gives CASSQHSGGAITDTQYF.

The table lists this clonotype with a few counts. The chain is built from TRBV4-1 and TRBJ2-5; D unresolved. This CDR3 is built from 15 residues. Germline V gene data show CDR1 as MGHRA and CDR2 as YSYEKL. Trimming took 0 bases from V and 2 from J, leaving 10 bases between them. CDR3 bases: TGCGCCAGCAGCCAAGATCCCGGTAATCAAGAGACCCAGTACTTC. Its translation: CASSQDPGNQETQYF.

The V call is TRBV12-3 or TRBV12-4, the J call TRBJ2-5; weak D call: TRBD1 (6 bases). The germline V and J ends were trimmed by 6 bases and 4 bases, with 24 bases remaining between them. The CDR3 covers 17 residues. The CDR3 nucleotides read TGTGCCAGCAGGCAGACGAGACAGGCCCACCGATCAGAGACCCAGTACTTC. It translates to CASRQTRQAHRSETQYF.

The chain links TRBV4-1 to TRBJ2-1, with D tentatively TRBD1 or TRBD2 (6 bases each). The germline gives CDR1 MGHRA, CDR2 YSYEKL. CDR3 size: 15 residues. V was cut by 0 bases and J by 7 bases, with 13 bases left in between. This CDR3 is CASSQDPQGRNEQFF. Written as DNA, the CDR3 is TGCGCCAGCAGCCAAGATCCGCAGGGGAGGAATGAGCAGTTCTTC.

This clonotype was observed a handful of times. V and J are TRBV7-2 and TRBJ2-1; 8 bases align to TRBD1. J lost 1 base, V lost 4 bases, and 3 bases had no gene match. This CDR3 has 15 residues. Germline V CDR1 and CDR2: SGHTA, FQGNSA. The CDR3 DNA reads as TGTGCCAGCAGCTACGGACAGGGATCCTACAATGAGCAGTTCTTC. Residues: CASSYGQGSYNEQFF.

CDR3 sequence reads: CASSLTGGGREAFF. The CDR3 DNA reads TGTGCCAGCAGCCTGACAGGGGGGGGGAGGGAGGCTTTCTTT. The chain is built from TRBV7-8 and TRBJ1-1; 9 bases fit TRBD1. CDR1 SGHVS and CDR2 FQNEAQ come from the germline V gene. With 5 bases clipped from V and 11 bases from J, the junction kept 12 bases outside the gene matches. This CDR3 is 14 amino acids long.

The rearrangement joins TRBV5-1 to TRBJ1-2, with D unclear. Deletions cut 4 bases from V and 4 bases from J, with 17 bases between. Germline V lookup: CDR1 SGHRS, CDR2 YFSETQ. CDR3 length: 15 residues. The CDR3 reads CASSTGGGSGYGYTF. Here the CDR3 DNA reads TGCGCCAGCAGCACCGGAGGAGGGAGTGGCTATGGCTACACCTTC.

This chain connects TRBV24-1 to TRBJ2-3; TRBD1 matches 7 bases. The ends lost 3 bases at V and 2 bases at J; junction bases unmatched: 13. The CDR3 covers 18 residues. Looked up from germline, CDR1 is KGHDR and CDR2 is SFDVKD. The CDR3 spells CATSDLIPRDRDTDTQYF. The CDR3 DNA sequence: TGTGCCACCAGTGATCTTATCCCCCGGGACAGAGACACAGATACGCAGTATTTT.

The J gene is TRBJ2-7, the V gene TRBV20-1, with no clear D. The J call is doubtful: the DNA matches TRBJ2-5 better. This CDR3 has 13 amino acids. Germline values: CDR1 DFQATT, CDR2 SNEGSKA (reference sequence). The CDR3 coding sequence is TGCAGTGCGTCCCCTCCCCGGGTTGAGACCCAGTACTTC. This encodes CSASPPRVETQYF.

V and J are TRBV7-2 and TRBJ2-1; 15 positions agree with TRBD2. The CDR3 consists of 17 residues. V dropped 8 bases and J dropped 3; count of bases not matched to a gene: 8. Germline V CDR1 and CDR2: SGHTA, FQGNSA. Here the CDR3 DNA reads TGTGCCAGCGCCGGACTAGCGGGGGGGTTACGCTACAATGAGCAGTTCTTC. It yields the protein CASAGLAGGLRYNEQFF. Supplemented by reference TRBV7-2 and TRBJ2-1, the full variable domain reads GAGVSQSPSNKVTEKGKDVELRCDPISGHTALYWYRQSLGQGLEFLIYFQGNSAPDKSGLPSDRFSAERTGGSVSTLTIQRTQQEDSAVYLCASAGLAGGLRYNEQFFGPGTRLTVL.

This clonotype was seen at least ten times. The CDR3 DNA is TGTGCCAGCAGCTTACGACAGGGGGTACAAGAGACCCAGTACTTC. Residues: CASSLRQGVQETQYF. The chain joins TRBV7-9 to TRBJ2-5; 9 nucleotides agree with TRBD1. With V trimmed by 2 bases and J by 2 bases, 3 bases remained unmatched. This CDR3 is 15 amino acids long. In germline, CDR1 is SEHNR, CDR2 FQNEAQ (reference sequence).